The source of this TCR beta chain is a study of T cells after yellow fever vaccination. This clonotype appeared a few times. This CDR3 contains 15 residues. The germline gives CDR1 LGHNA, CDR2 YSLEER. V was clipped by 0 bases and J by 0 bases, with 9 bases between them. MiXCR was run by TCRdb on the 5' RACE reads, yielding one entry per CDR3 protein. The data contain about 630,000 distinct CDR3 sequences, roughly an eighth of them singletons. Source: PBMCs, taken on the day of the yellow fever booster vaccination. The clonotype was recovered from a man younger than 45 who received the YFV17D yellow fever vaccine. This chain connects TRBV4-3 to TRBJ2-7; D unresolved. The CDR3 protein is CASSQDLRSSYEQYF. CDR3 sequence (DNA): TGCGCCAGCAGCCAAGACCTCCGGAGCTCCTACGAGCAGTACTTC.